The clone carrying this TCR beta chain was seen a handful of times. Antigen specificity is unknown. Assay: immunoSEQ multiplex PCR; the TCRdb copy retains only in-frame clones and omits some. The data hold 7,000 to 10,000 clones, with about three quarters observed a single time. V lost 4 bases and J 7 bases, leaving 20 bases between the germline ends. The length of the CDR3 is 16 residues. CDR1 is SNHLY and CDR2 is FYNNEI in the germline V gene. Tumor tissue was taken before any definitive surgery or chemotherapy was given. The entry originates in a study of high-grade serous ovarian cancer treatment subgroups. At the level of the study: Samples averaged about 15,000 reads and around 7,600 unique TCR beta rearrangements. Study-wide points: Repertoire analysis covered CDR3 alone, not CDR1 or CDR2. Different patients shared almost no repertoire; same-patient tumors shared about 0.11 to 0.85.

The chain has TRBV2 and TRBJ2-1; D perhaps matches TRBD2 (5 bases). This receptor was identified in a human donor with high-grade serous ovarian cancer. The sequenced sample was tumor tissue. CDR3: CASSALRAVDVNEQFF. CDR3 coding DNA: TGTGCCAGCAGTGCCCTAAGAGCGGTCGATGTTAATGAGCAGTTCTTC.